One and the same sample provided the 24 T cell receptor beta chains below, sequenced in a study of beta chain features in type 1 diabetes. Reverse transcribing all isolated RNA meant expressed TCRB transcripts were sequenced. Method: immunoSEQ multiplex PCR; TCRdb's copy keeps in-frame clones and lacks some. The table records some 44,000 clones, 51% of them present only once. The sample taken for sequencing was Tregs from blood. These TCRs come from a woman aged 18-29 years in good health.

This clone was seen a few times. The genes are TRBV7-2 and TRBJ1-5; weak D call: TRBD1 (6 bases). Germline V gene sequence: CDR1 SGHTA, CDR2 FQGNSA. Between the trimmed V and J ends, which lost 6 bases and 2 bases, there was a span of 8 bases. The CDR3 runs 13 residues. CDR3 sequence: CASSRTGNQPQHF. The CDR3 DNA reads as TGTGCCAGCAGTCGGACAGGCAATCAGCCCCAGCATTTT. Based on the CDR3 plus reference TRBV7-2 and TRBJ1-5, the full variable domain is GAGVSQSPSNKVTEKGKDVELRCDPISGHTALYWYRQSLGQGLEFLIYFQGNSAPDKSGLPSDRFSAERTGGSVSTLTIQRTQQEDSAVYLCASSRTGNQPQHFGDGTRLSIL.

Written as DNA, the CDR3 is TGTGCCAGCACGACAGGGGTTGCCGGGGAGCTGTTTTTT. Translating it yields CASTTGVAGELFF. V usage is TRBV2 and J usage is TRBJ2-2; 8 bases map to TRBD1. V shed 7 bases and J 6 bases; nucleotides not matched to a gene: 4. The CDR3 runs 13 residues. Germline CDR1 and CDR2: SNHLY and FYNNEI.

The CDR3 bases are TGTGCCAGCAGTTGGATCAAGGAGCTATACAATGAGCAGTTCTTC. Translated: CASSWIKELYNEQFF. The rearrangement links TRBV6-5 to TRBJ2-1; D unclear. Trimming pared 4 bases from V and 4 bases from J, leaving 14 bases between. The germline gives CDR1 MNHEY, CDR2 SVGAGI. The CDR3 is 15 residues long.

Concerning this clone itself: At one end the junction does not follow the germline gene, possibly because of a read error. The chain uses TRBV2 and TRBJ2-7; maybe TRBD1 (6 bases). CDR1 and CDR2 (germline): SNHLY, FYNNEI. This CDR3 is 11 amino acids long. The CDR3 DNA reads as TGTGCCAGCAGATACAACCGGGACACCATCTTC. The encoded protein is CASRYNRDTIF.

This chain links TRBV7-9 with TRBJ2-3; unclear D gene. Germline CDR1 SEHNR, CDR2 FQNEAQ (reference sequence). This CDR3 has 14 residues. V lost 5 bases, J lost 0 bases, and 9 bases lay in between. CDR3: CASSPLTSTDTQYF. The DNA for the CDR3 is TGTGCCAGCAGCCCGTTGACTAGCACAGATACGCAGTATTTT.

This clone has just a few counts. The rearrangement uses TRBV6-6 and TRBJ2-4; D is perhaps TRBD2 (6 bases). V was trimmed by 6 bases and J by 10 bases, leaving 13 bases between them. CDR3 length equals 12 residues. Germline CDR1 reads MNHNY; CDR2 reads SVGAGI (reference sequence). The CDR3 coding sequence is TGTGCCAGCAGCCGGCCGGGGGAAATTCAGTACTTC. Amino acids: CASSRPGEIQYF.

V and J are TRBV15 and TRBJ1-2, with 7 bases identical to TRBD1. This CDR3 is built from 14 residues. Per germline, CDR1 LNHNV and CDR2 YYDKDF (reference sequence). V was pared by 0 bases and J by 7 bases, with 5 bases of the junction left unmatched. The CDR3 region has the DNA TGTGCCACCAGCAGAGAAGACAGGGTGCTTGGCTACACCTTC. It translates to CATSREDRVLGYTF. The variable domain in full, completed from reference TRBV15 and TRBJ1-2, reads DAMVIQNPRYQVTQFGKPVTLSCSQTLNHNVMYWYQQKSSQAPKLLFHYYDKDFNNEADTPDNFQSRRPNTSFCFLDIRSPGLGDTAMYLCATSREDRVLGYTFGSGTRLTVV.

A few counts support this clone. The chain carries TRBV29-1 and TRBJ2-7; TRBD2 agrees at 8 bases. The CDR3 extends over 15 amino acids. After removal of 0 bases from V and 6 bases from J, the junction contained 10 bases not matched to a gene. Germline V gives CDR1 SQVTM, CDR2 ANQGSEA. CDR3 protein: CSVEETAGGPSEQYF. CDR3 in DNA: TGCAGCGTTGAAGAAACGGCGGGAGGCCCTTCCGAGCAGTACTTC.

Judged by abundance, this clone is medium-sized. In the same sample, other DNA sequences code for this CDR3. The V and J genes are TRBV7-9 and TRBJ1-4, with 8 bases lining up with TRBD1. This CDR3 has 15 amino acids. The junction had 7 bases not matched to a gene; V was cut back by 3 bases and J by 7 bases. Looked up from germline, CDR1 is SEHNR and CDR2 is FQNEAQ (reference sequence). The CDR3 DNA reads as TGTGCCAGCAGCTTTGGACAGGGTCGCCTTGAAAAACTGTTTTTT. It is translated as CASSFGQGRLEKLFF.

The chain has TRBV2 and TRBJ1-5; D not certain. Germline CDR1 is SNHLY and CDR2 is FYNNEI. This CDR3 spans 13 amino acids. V gave up 4 bases and J gave up 5 bases, with 9 bases separating them. CDR3 in amino acids: CASSVRGHQPQHF. As DNA, the CDR3 is TGTGCCAGCAGTGTAAGAGGGCATCAGCCCCAGCATTTT.

Concerning this clone: At one end the junction does not follow the germline gene, possibly because of a read error. V gene TRBV7-9 combines with J gene TRBJ2-1; D is undetermined. Germline V gene data show CDR1 as SEHNR and CDR2 as FQNEAQ (reference sequence). The CDR3 extends over 11 amino acids. The CDR3 coding sequence is TGTGCCAGCAGCCCCTATAATGAGCAGTTCTTC. Translation: CASSPYNEQFF.

V and J are TRBV10-1 and TRBJ2-7, with D hard to call. This CDR3 has 12 residues. Trimming stripped 6 bases from V and 6 bases from J, with 12 bases between. Germline lookup yields CDR1 WNHNN and CDR2 SYGVQD (reference sequence). For the CDR3, the DNA is TGCGCCAGCAGCGCAAGAACGGGCGAGCAGTACTTC. Translated: CASSARTGEQYF.

This clone was seen a handful of times. This chain links TRBV10-3 with TRBJ2-7, with 8 bases lining up with TRBD1. The length of the CDR3 is 13 residues. Trimming took 4 bases from V and 5 from J; bases not matched to a gene: 4. Germline CDR1 ENHRY, CDR2 SYGVKD. This CDR3 is CAISVGQENEQYF. The CDR3, as DNA: TGTGCCATCAGTGTGGGACAGGAGAACGAGCAGTACTTC.

The genes are TRBV6-5 and TRBJ1-5; D is unresolved. Per the germline V gene, CDR1 is MNHEY and CDR2 is SVGAGI. V shed 5 bases and J shed 1 base, with 6 bases lying between them. The CDR3 has 13 amino acids. The CDR3 DNA follows: TGTGCCAGCAGTGAGCCCAGCAATCAGCCCCAGCATTTT. It yields the protein CASSEPSNQPQHF.

In this sample, this clone turned up a few times. The genes are TRBV30 and TRBJ2-3; D might be TRBD2 (5 bases). Germline CDR1 reads GTSNPN; CDR2 reads SVGIG (reference sequence). Trimming cost V 3 bases and J 0 bases, with 13 bases left between them. CDR3 length: 15 amino acids. For the CDR3, the DNA is TGTGCCTGGAGGGGAGAATGGACTAGCACAGATACGCAGTATTTT. Protein product: CAWRGEWTSTDTQYF.

CDR3 residues: CASSPDYSGNTIYF. In nucleotides, the CDR3 is TGTGCCAGCAGCCCTGACTATTCGGGAAACACCATATATTTT. This chain links TRBV9 with TRBJ1-3; D gene uncertain. In germline, CDR1 is SGDLS, CDR2 YYNGEE. V was pared by 4 bases and J by 4 bases, with 12 bases between. The CDR3 is made up of 14 amino acids.

This chain joins TRBV7-9 and TRBJ2-7, with 9 nucleotides matching TRBD2. This CDR3 is built from 17 residues. The germline gives CDR1 SEHNR, CDR2 FQNEAQ (reference sequence). V lost 5 bases, J lost 5 bases, and 16 bases stayed unmatched. CDR3 sequence: CASSPRLAGRPRDEQYF. The CDR3 DNA reads TGTGCCAGCAGCCCCCGGCTAGCGGGACGTCCGAGGGACGAGCAGTACTTC.

The chain couples TRBV27 to TRBJ1-5; no clear D gene. Trimming left V 4 bases short and J 3 bases short, with 7 bases between. The germline CDR1 and CDR2 sequences are MNHEY and SMNVEV (reference sequence). This CDR3 has 13 amino acids. The CDR3, as DNA: TGTGCCAGCAGTTCGAGACACAATCAGCCCCAGCATTTT. The encoded protein is CASSSRHNQPQHF.

The chain joins TRBV2 to TRBJ1-1; D call uncertain. Germline CDR1 and CDR2: SNHLY and FYNNEI. The CDR3 totals 13 residues. With 7 bases removed from V and 0 bases from J, the gap between germline ends came to 9 bases. CDR3 sequence reads: CASNFGLNTEAFF. The CDR3 region has the DNA TGTGCCAGCAACTTCGGGTTGAACACTGAAGCTTTCTTT.

The chain is built from TRBV5-4 and TRBJ2-1; TRBD2 is a possible D gene (7 bases). The length of the CDR3 is 16 residues. The V gene's germline CDR1 is SGHNT and CDR2 YYREEE (reference sequence). V shed 4 bases and J shed 6 bases, with 20 bases lying between them. The CDR3 loop is CASSALGGGGRNEQFF. As DNA, the CDR3 is TGTGCCAGCAGCGCCCTAGGGGGGGGCGGCCGCAATGAGCAGTTCTTC.

Only a few counts were recorded for this clone. The chain links TRBV7-8 to TRBJ2-3; tentative D call: TRBD2 (6 bases). The CDR3 consists of 15 residues. Trimming took off 7 bases at V and 0 bases at J, with 14 bases between the two ends. Germline assignment: CDR1 SGHVS and CDR2 FQNEAQ. CDR3 DNA sequence: TGTGCCAGCACTGATTGGGCGGGAAGCACAGATACGCAGTATTTT. It encodes CASTDWAGSTDTQYF.

The chain is built from TRBV11-2 and TRBJ1-2; D uncertain. The CDR3 contains 13 residues. V shed 5 bases and J shed 3 bases, with 10 bases lying between them. Germline V gene data show CDR1 as SGHAT and CDR2 as FQNNGV. Written as DNA, the CDR3 is TGTGCCAGCAGCCCGAGGCGAGACTATGGCTACACCTTC. This sequence encodes CASSPRRDYGYTF.

This chain links TRBV4-3 with TRBJ2-7, with D perhaps TRBD2 (5 bases). Germline CDR1 reads LGHNA; CDR2 reads YSLEER. Trimming took off 0 bases at V and 2 bases at J, with 11 bases between the two ends. The CDR3 totals 15 residues. CDR3 in DNA: TGCGCCAGCAGCCAAGAGGCGCGGGCCGCCTACGAGCAGTACTTC. The encoded protein is CASSQEARAAYEQYF.

V gene TRBV19 combines with J gene TRBJ1-2; TRBD1 is a possible D gene (5 bases). V was clipped by 1 base and J by 1 base, with 10 bases between them. The CDR3 loop spans 15 amino acids. From germline, CDR1 is LNHDA and CDR2 SQIVND (reference sequence). The CDR3 is CASSIARVNNYGYTF. DNA of the CDR3: TGTGCCAGTAGTATAGCCAGGGTTAATAACTATGGCTACACCTTC.